The source of this TCR beta chain is a study of technical replicates of blood from a handful of donors. V gave up 5 bases and J gave up 2 bases; unmatched junction bases: 10. CDR1 is SGHTA and CDR2 is FQGNSA in the germline V gene. The CDR3 length is 17 residues. Produced via immunoSEQ multiplex PCR; TCRdb's table is partial and in-frame only. The table lists 75,000 to 90,000 clones, 85% to 95% of them singletons. Input material: T cells isolated from PBMCs. The chain couples TRBV7-2 to TRBJ2-2; 8 nucleotides match TRBD2. This receptor was identified in a human donor in good health. The CDR3 DNA follows: TGTGCCAGCAGCCCTCATCTAGCGGGTAGTAACACCGGGGAGCTGTTTTTT. This sequence encodes CASSPHLAGSNTGELFF.